The 12 T cell receptor beta chains reported below all come from one sample, sequenced in a study of T cells expressing NK-cell markers. Using the 5' RACE reads, TCRdb records one entry per CDR3 protein without DNA. The sample's table shows around 100,000 distinct CDR3 sequences. The sequenced sample was blood T cells: a sorted CD56 or NKG2C T cell subset, CD4+ or CD8+ T cells, or bulk PBMC T cells (not recorded which). The receptors derive from a woman between 18 and 70 years old in good health.

The chain joins TRBV20-1 to TRBJ1-4; as DNA is missing, the TRBD1 call by TCRdb cannot be tested. CDR3 size: 18 residues. CDR1 is DFQATT and CDR2 is SNEGSKA in the germline V gene (reference sequence). CDR3 protein: CSAMLGITPGPTNEKLFF.

The rearrangement joins TRBV6-5 to TRBJ2-3. Germline V gene data show CDR1 as MNHEY and CDR2 as SVGAGI. The CDR3 is made up of 12 amino acids. This CDR3 is CASSYSTGTQYF.

The chain's CDR3 is CSVDLGTGGKGYGYTF. This chain uses TRBV29-1 with TRBJ1-2; with no DNA, the TCRdb D assignment of TRBD1 cannot be verified. CDR3 size: 16 residues. Germline assignment: CDR1 SQVTM and CDR2 ANQGSEA.

This sequence joins TRBV6-1 and TRBJ1-2. This CDR3 contains 16 residues. Germline CDR1 reads MNHNS; CDR2 reads SASEGT. CDR3 sequence reads: CASSEAAATAGYGHTF.

The chain is built from TRBV9 and TRBJ1-1; TCRdb outputs TRBD1, but without DNA this stays unchecked. Germline CDR1 is SGDLS and CDR2 is YYNGEE. This CDR3 comprises 12 residues. The CDR3 sequence is CASSALQGLAFF. The full variable domain, its missing parts supplied by reference TRBV9 and TRBJ1-1, is DSGVTQTPKHLITATGQRVTLRCSPRSGDLSVYWYQQSLDQGLQFLIQYYNGEERAKGNILERFSAQQFPDLHSELNLSSLELGDSALYFCASSALQGLAFFGQGTRLTVV.

This chain connects TRBV29-1 to TRBJ2-1; the D call from TCRdb, TRBD1, cannot be confirmed without DNA. The CDR3 loop spans 15 amino acids. Germline-derived CDR1 and CDR2 are SQVTM and ANQGSEA. The CDR3 reads CSAAPVPGFYNEQFF.

The chain employs TRBV9 and TRBJ2-5; TCRdb's assignment of TRBD2 cannot be checked, as there is no DNA. The CDR3 length is 15 residues. Germline values: CDR1 SGDLS, CDR2 YYNGEE. CDR3 region: CASSGTLSGEETQYF.

The CDR3 is CASSQGPGVGTQYF. The chain has TRBV4-1 and TRBJ2-5; the TCRdb D gene call, TRBD1, has no DNA to confirm it. This CDR3 region has 14 residues. Per germline, CDR1 MGHRA and CDR2 YSYEKL.

The rearrangement links TRBV7-3 to TRBJ2-5. CDR3 length: 13 residues. Germline assignment: CDR1 SGHTA and CDR2 FQGTGA. CDR3 region: CASSLNSEETQYF.

The V and J genes are TRBV14 and TRBJ1-1; without DNA, the TCRdb call of TRBD1 cannot be checked. The CDR3 has 14 amino acids. Germline V CDR1 and CDR2: SGHDN, FVKESK. The CDR3 region is CASSPLTGDTEAFF.

The chain combines TRBV27 with TRBJ1-5. Germline V gene lookup returns CDR1 MNHEY and CDR2 SMNVEV (reference sequence). The length of the CDR3 is 15 residues. This CDR3 reads CASSLAGVRLQPQHF.

The V call is TRBV7-3, the J call TRBJ2-5. The germline CDR1 and CDR2 sequences are SGHTA and FQGTGA. The CDR3 covers 14 residues. The CDR3 sequence is CASSLTGQRETQYF.